Presented here are 21 T cell receptor beta chains from one specimen sequenced in a study of T cells in Graves' hyperthyroidism and ophthalmopathy. Using RNA transcripts as the source, TCR beta CDR3 regions were amplified. First-round RT-PCR of the TCR CDR3 relied on the HTBI primer set. TCRdb independently ran MiXCR on the multiplex PCR reads; one entry per CDR3 protein. The repertoire consists of roughly 580,000 distinct CDR3 sequences, with more than 45% occurring once and the leading ten covering approximately 8.2%. Sequenced sample: peripheral blood or thyroid tissue (not recorded which). These receptors all come from a woman aged 18-35 years with Graves' hyperthyroidism.

The chain has TRBV27 and TRBJ1-2, with D possibly matching TRBD1 (5 bases). Germline V gives CDR1 MNHEY, CDR2 SMNVEV (reference sequence). The CDR3 sequence is 12 residues long. Trimming removed 5 bases at V and 8 bases at J, with 12 bases between. The CDR3 sequence is CASSPGGDGYTF. Written as DNA, the CDR3 is TGTGCCAGCAGTCCCGGGGGGGACGGCTACACCTTC.

A note on this clonotype: A much larger clone lies one base from this, so it may be a read error. The CDR3 region has the DNA TGTGGCAGCAGCGTAGTAGAGGCCGGGACTGAAGCTTTCTTT. Protein product: CGSSVVEAGTEAFF. The chain uses TRBV9 and TRBJ1-1; no reliable D call. Looked up from germline, CDR1 is SGDLS and CDR2 is YYNGEE. The CDR3 loop spans 14 amino acids.

This clonotype was counted between two and nine times. The chain joins TRBV7-3 to TRBJ2-7, with D unresolved. The CDR3 contains 14 residues. V lost 5 bases and J lost 6, with 17 bases in between. Germline V gene data show CDR1 as SGHTA and CDR2 as FQGTGA. The CDR3 sequence is CASSQEVSLGEQYF. CDR3 DNA: TGTGCCAGCAGCCAAGAGGTCAGCCTGGGCGAGCAGTACTTC.

The sample holds a few counts of this clonotype. V gene TRBV20-1 combines with J gene TRBJ1-4, with D possibly matching TRBD1 (5 bases). The CDR3 loop spans 14 amino acids. V shed 1 base and J shed 8 bases, with 14 bases lying between them. Germline CDR1 and CDR2: DFQATT and SNEGSKA (reference sequence). The CDR3 nucleotides are TGCAGTGCTAGAGGCGGGTCAGGGATGGAAAAACTGTTTTTT. It encodes CSARGGSGMEKLFF.

The rearrangement joins TRBV20-1 to TRBJ1-5; D not certain. CDR1 DFQATT and CDR2 SNEGSKA come from the germline V gene (reference sequence). The CDR3 covers 13 residues. Trimming took off 2 bases at V and 7 bases at J, with 12 bases between the two ends. The CDR3 reads CSARPRAGQPQHF. The CDR3 bases are TGCAGTGCTAGACCTAGAGCCGGGCAGCCCCAGCATTTT.

This clonotype was recorded at least ten times. The chain recombines TRBV2 with TRBJ1-5; D not resolved. Germline V gene data show CDR1 as SNHLY and CDR2 as FYNNEI. The CDR3 has 15 residues. Trimming left V 6 bases short and J 5 bases short, with 17 bases between. This chain's CDR3 is CASRRESYDDQPQHF. In DNA, the CDR3 is TGTGCCAGCAGAAGGGAGTCCTACGACGATCAGCCCCAGCATTTT. The full variable domain, in which reference TRBV2 and TRBJ1-5 provide the parts outside the CDR3, is EPEVTQTPSHQVTQMGQEVILRCVPISNHLYFYWYRQILGQKVEFLVSFYNNEISEKSEIFDDQFSVERPDGSNFTLKIRSTKLEDSAMYFCASRRESYDDQPQHFGDGTRLSIL.

This chain uses TRBV7-2 with TRBJ1-3; perhaps TRBD1 as D (5 bases). The germline gives CDR1 SGHTA, CDR2 FQGNSA. The V end lost 1 base, the J end lost 0 bases, and 13 bases lay between the germline ends. The CDR3 extends over 17 amino acids. CDR3 amino acids: CASSLVVAGHSGNTIYF. The CDR3 DNA reads TGTGCCAGCAGCTTAGTGGTGGCAGGGCACTCTGGAAACACCATATATTTT.

This clonotype was seen a few times. V gene TRBV7-9 combines with J gene TRBJ1-5; the D gene is possibly TRBD1 (6 bases). This CDR3 region has 13 residues. Germline CDR1 SEHNR, CDR2 FQNEAQ (reference sequence). V lost 5 bases and J 5 bases, leaving 10 bases between the germline ends. The CDR3 spells CASSRDNYQPQHF. The CDR3 DNA reads TGTGCCAGCAGCAGGGACAACTATCAGCCCCAGCATTTT.

This chain links TRBV5-1 with TRBJ1-5; a possible D gene is TRBD1 (5 bases). V was pared by 2 bases and J by 2 bases, with 11 bases between. CDR3 length: 15 residues. Looked up from germline, CDR1 is SGHRS and CDR2 is YFSETQ. Written as DNA, the CDR3 is TGCGCCAGCAGCTTATCAGGGATGGGCAATCAGCCCCAGCATTTT. Amino acid sequence: CASSLSGMGNQPQHF.

The chain joins TRBV2 to TRBJ1-1; D gene unclear. Germline CDR1 reads SNHLY; CDR2 reads FYNNEI. Trimming stripped 10 bases from V and 7 bases from J, with 28 bases between. The CDR3 extends over 16 amino acids. The DNA for the CDR3 is TGTGCCACTGGTGCCAGCAGCTTAACGGGATGGAGTGAAGCTTTCTTT. It codes for CATGASSLTGWSEAFF. Using reference TRBV2 and TRBJ1-1 for the parts outside the CDR3, the full variable domain is EPEVTQTPSHQVTQMGQEVILRCVPISNHLYFYWYRQILGQKVEFLVSFYNNEISEKSEIFDDQFSVERPDGSNFTLKIRSTKLEDSAMYFCATGASSLTGWSEAFFGQGTRLTVV.

This clonotype has a handful of counts. V and J are TRBV7-2 and TRBJ2-7; 13 nucleotides match TRBD2. The ends lost 5 bases at V and 0 bases at J; junction bases unmatched: 10. Germline V gene sequence: CDR1 SGHTA, CDR2 FQGNSA. The CDR3 spans 18 residues. CDR3 in amino acids: CASSTRTSGSPYSYEQYF. DNA for the CDR3: TGTGCCAGCAGCACCAGGACTAGCGGGAGCCCCTACTCCTACGAGCAGTACTTC.

The table lists this clonotype with many counts. The chain employs TRBV7-3 and TRBJ2-5, with a weak D call TRBD2 (6 bases). The ends were cut back, 5 bases at V and 4 bases at J, with 14 bases in the middle. Germline lookup yields CDR1 SGHTA and CDR2 FQGTGA. The length of the CDR3 is 14 residues. CDR3 nucleotides: TGTGCCAGCAGCCCAGTCCCTAGCGTAGAGACCCAGTACTTC. It translates to CASSPVPSVETQYF.

This clonotype occurred many times. J is TRBJ2-7 and V is TRBV10-2; D remains unclear. Germline values: CDR1 WSHSY, CDR2 SAAADI. The V gene lost 8 bases and the J gene lost 4 bases, with 6 bases spanning the gap. The CDR3 sequence is 10 residues long. CDR3 region: CASGRYEQYF. In nucleotides, the CDR3 is TGCGCCAGCGGGCGTTACGAGCAGTACTTC.

This clonotype was seen many times. The chain couples TRBV25-1 to TRBJ2-7; D is ambiguous. Looked up from germline, CDR1 is MGHDK and CDR2 is SYGVNS. The CDR3 loop spans 11 amino acids. The V end lost 8 bases, the J end lost 6 bases, and 11 bases lay between the germline ends. CDR3 DNA sequence: TGTGCCAGCGGGTTCGCCAGCGAGCAGTACTTC. Translating gives CASGFASEQYF.

This clonotype was recorded many times. The CDR3 protein is CAFQGGYGYTF. The CDR3 region has the DNA TGTGCCTTCCAGGGGGGTTATGGCTACACCTTC. This chain joins TRBV2 and TRBJ1-2; 7 bases fit TRBD1. J gave up 5 bases and V 11 bases, and 5 bases lay outside the gene matches. The CDR3 totals 11 residues. Germline V gene sequence: CDR1 SNHLY, CDR2 FYNNEI.

The V and J genes are TRBV29-1 and TRBJ2-6; 8 bases agree with TRBD1. V was pared by 7 bases and J by 1 base, with 6 bases of the junction left unmatched. The CDR3 loop spans 15 amino acids. CDR1 is SQVTM, CDR2 ANQGSEA, per germline. Here the CDR3 reads CSDTTGVSGANVLTF. Here the CDR3 DNA reads TGCAGCGATACGACAGGGGTATCTGGGGCCAACGTCCTGACTTTC.

The gene calls are TRBV29-1 and TRBJ2-3; TRBD1 matches 10 bases. CDR3 length: 13 amino acids. V shed 4 bases, J shed 4 bases, and the junction held 2 bases outside the gene matches. The germline gives CDR1 SQVTM, CDR2 ANQGSEA. The CDR3 protein is CSVGQGASDTQYF. The CDR3 DNA is TGCAGCGTTGGACAGGGGGCTTCAGATACGCAGTATTTT.

J is TRBJ2-7 and V is TRBV7-6; D gene ambiguous. Germline CDR1 and CDR2: SGHVS and FNYEAQ. The CDR3 loop spans 15 amino acids. With 5 bases removed from V and 3 bases from J, the gap between germline ends came to 17 bases. The CDR3 sequence is CASSAQSGSYYEQYF. The CDR3 region has the DNA TGTGCCAGCAGCGCTCAGTCAGGATCATACTACGAGCAGTACTTC.

The V and J genes are TRBV24-1 and TRBJ2-5; a weak D match, TRBD1 (5 bases). Per germline, CDR1 KGHDR and CDR2 SFDVKD. CDR3 length equals 16 residues. Trimming shortened V by 5 bases and J by 5 bases, and 20 bases separated the two germline ends. The CDR3 DNA is TGTGCCACCAGTGGCTCCACATCAGGGAACAATGAGACCCAGTACTTC. It codes for CATSGSTSGNNETQYF.

Regarding this clonotype: This could be a read error, since a much larger clone is one nucleotide away. This chain joins TRBV7-2 and TRBJ2-7, with unresolved D. V shed 7 bases and J shed 3 bases, with 10 bases lying between them. The germline CDR1 and CDR2 sequences are SGHTA and FQGNSA. There are 12 residues in the CDR3. In DNA form, the CDR3 reads TGTGCCAGCACCCGGGTGGTCTACGAGCAGTACTTC. Its translation: CASTRVVYEQYF.

The rearrangement links TRBV6-6 to TRBJ2-7, with 9 bases aligning to TRBD2. The V gene end was trimmed by 5 bases and the J gene end by 2 bases; junction bases not matched to a gene: 1. Germline V CDR1 and CDR2: MNHNY, SVGAGI (reference sequence). There are 13 residues in the CDR3. CDR3: CASSRTSAYEQYF. For the CDR3, the DNA is TGTGCCAGCAGTCGGACTAGCGCCTACGAGCAGTACTTC.